Shown below are 2 T cell receptor beta chains from a single sample sequenced in a study of control samples from healthy donors and cancer patients. Clones were read by immunoSEQ multiplex PCR, and TCRdb kept only the in-frame ones, dropping some. The sample has over 110,000 clones, 80% to 90% seen once. Sequencing input: blood. These TCRs come from a woman in her 30s in good health.

The rearrangement joins TRBV3-1 (or the pseudogene TRBV3-2) to TRBJ2-3; TRBD2 matches 7 bases. With 0 bases clipped from V and 5 bases from J, the junction kept 5 bases outside the gene matches. The CDR3 has 15 residues. Germline V gene sequence: CDR1 LGHDT, CDR2 YNNKEL (reference sequence). CDR3 nucleotide sequence: TGTGCCAGCAGCCAAGATAGGTGGGAGGGAGATACGCAGTATTTT. It specifies CASSQDRWEGDTQYF.

CDR3 sequence (DNA): TGTGCCAGCAGTTTTTCCGGGACAGGGTACGAGCAGTACTTC. Its protein is CASSFSGTGYEQYF. The chain links TRBV27 to TRBJ2-7; 9 bases match TRBD1. Looked up from germline, CDR1 is MNHEY and CDR2 is SMNVEV (reference sequence). The ends lost 3 bases at V and 4 bases at J; junction bases unmatched: 4. This CDR3 is built from 14 residues.